The next 30 T cell receptor beta chains were all read from a single sample in a study of PD-L1 blockade in urothelial cancer. Time point in this sample: peripheral blood 6 weeks after treatment start. Sequenced by immunoSEQ multiplex PCR; TCRdb stores in-frame clones only, minus some. The sample contains 46,000 or so clones, approximately 86% of which appear only once. The material was PBMCs, obtained around atezolizumab (anti-PD-L1) treatment. Every receptor here comes from a man between 60 and 70 years old with urothelial cancer.

This sequence joins TRBV25-1 and TRBJ2-5; possibly TRBD2 for D (5 bases). Trimming stripped 2 bases from V and 3 bases from J, with 10 bases between. The CDR3 has 14 residues. Germline V gene lookup returns CDR1 MGHDK and CDR2 SYGVNS. CDR3 in amino acids: CASSETSAKETQYF. The CDR3 nucleotides read TGTGCCAGCAGTGAAACTAGTGCTAAAGAGACCCAGTACTTC. Filled out from reference TRBV25-1 and TRBJ2-5, the complete variable domain reads EADIYQTPRYLVIGTGKKITLECSQTMGHDKMYWYQQDPGMELHLIHYSYGVNSTEKGDLSSESTVSRIRTEHFPLTLESARPSHTSQYLCASSETSAKETQYFGPGTRLLVL.

The CDR3, as DNA: TGTGCCAGCAGTTATAACCGACAGGGTGGCAACAATGAGCAGTTCTTC. Translated: CASSYNRQGGNNEQFF. The rearrangement links TRBV6-6 to TRBJ2-1, with TRBD1 matching 7 bases. V gave up 3 bases and J gave up 5 bases; unmatched junction bases: 10. The CDR3 is 16 amino acids. The germline gives CDR1 MNHNY, CDR2 SVGAGI (reference sequence).

The gene calls are TRBV5-1 and TRBJ1-4, with 7 bases aligning to TRBD1. CDR3 length: 15 residues. Germline values: CDR1 SGHRS, CDR2 YFSETQ. V gave up 0 bases and J gave up 15 bases; unmatched junction bases: 14. The chain's CDR3 is CASSLATGPGQFMFF. The CDR3 DNA is TGCGCCAGCAGCTTGGCCACTGGGCCGGGACAGTTCATGTTTTTT.

This chain uses TRBV2 with TRBJ2-2; the D gene is possibly TRBD2 (5 bases). Trimming left V 4 bases short and J 7 bases short, with 7 bases between. The CDR3 loop spans 12 amino acids. The germline V gene encodes CDR1 SNHLY and CDR2 FYNNEI. CDR3 sequence reads: CASSGEFGELFF. The CDR3 DNA reads TGTGCCAGCAGTGGGGAGTTCGGGGAGCTGTTTTTT. The full variable domain, rest sourced from reference TRBV2 and TRBJ2-2, is EPEVTQTPSHQVTQMGQEVILRCVPISNHLYFYWYRQILGQKVEFLVSFYNNEISEKSEIFDDQFSVERPDGSNFTLKIRSTKLEDSAMYFCASSGEFGELFFGEGSRLTVL.

The J gene is TRBJ2-7, the V gene TRBV5-4; 9 nucleotides agree with TRBD1. The CDR3 extends over 14 amino acids. The germline V gene encodes CDR1 SGHNT and CDR2 YYREEE (reference sequence). After removal of 0 bases from V and 4 bases from J, the junction contained 2 bases not matched to a gene. CDR3 sequence (DNA): TGTGCCAGCAGCTTGGCCGGGACAGGGTACGAGCAGTACTTC. Amino acid sequence: CASSLAGTGYEQYF.

This sequence joins TRBV7-9 and TRBJ2-3, with 7 bases that match TRBD2. Trimming took 4 bases from V and 0 from J; bases not matched to a gene: 1. CDR1 and CDR2 (germline): SEHNR, FQNEAQ (reference sequence). The CDR3 is 14 residues long. The CDR3 protein is CASSWGGSTDTQYF. The CDR3 nucleotides are TGTGCCAGCAGCTGGGGGGGGAGCACAGATACGCAGTATTTT. Together with reference TRBV7-9 and TRBJ2-3, the CDR3 gives the full variable domain: DTGVSQNPRHKITKRGQNVTFRCDPISEHNRLYWYRQTLGQGPEFLTYFQNEAQLEKSRLLSDRFSAERPKGSFSTLEIQRTEQGDSAMYLCASSWGGSTDTQYFGPGTRLTVL.

This chain uses TRBV30 with TRBJ1-2, with 8 bases lining up with TRBD1. V was pared by 2 bases and J by 3 bases, with 5 bases of the junction left unmatched. The CDR3 length is 14 residues. CDR1 is GTSNPN and CDR2 is SVGIG in the germline V gene (reference sequence). The CDR3 is CAWSRTGWDYGYTF. DNA for the CDR3: TGTGCCTGGAGTCGGACAGGGTGGGACTATGGCTACACCTTC.

The chain combines TRBV5-1 with TRBJ2-3; D may be TRBD2 (5 bases). Germline CDR1 reads SGHRS; CDR2 reads YFSETQ. Trimming shortened V by 7 bases and J by 1 base, and 19 bases separated the two germline ends. CDR3 length: 16 amino acids. CDR3 amino acids: CASSIAAGSGTDTQYF. The CDR3 nucleotides read TGCGCCAGCTCAATTGCGGCGGGCTCTGGCACAGATACGCAGTATTTT.

This chain connects TRBV2 to TRBJ1-5; D unclear. The ends were cut back, 7 bases at V and 7 bases at J, with 17 bases in the middle. This CDR3 has 14 amino acids. Germline lookup yields CDR1 SNHLY and CDR2 FYNNEI. The CDR3 loop is CASIPRPGLQPQHF. The CDR3 DNA is TGTGCCAGCATCCCCCGTCCGGGGTTGCAGCCCCAGCATTTT.

The rearrangement joins TRBV28 to TRBJ1-2; the match to TRBD1 covers 9 bases. CDR1 and CDR2 (germline): MDHEN, SYDVKM. The CDR3 spans 14 residues. V lost 6 bases and J lost 4; bases outside the gene matches: 6. The chain's CDR3 is CASRITGGSYGYTF. As DNA, the CDR3 is TGTGCCAGCAGAATTACAGGGGGCAGCTATGGCTACACCTTC.

The chain has TRBV27 and TRBJ2-3, with TRBD2 as a possible D gene (6 bases). The CDR3 consists of 16 residues. Germline V gives CDR1 MNHEY, CDR2 SMNVEV (reference sequence). V shed 6 bases and J shed 3 bases, with 19 bases lying between them. CDR3: CASRPPTRVLTDTQYF. The CDR3 nucleotides are TGTGCCAGCAGACCCCCGACTAGGGTCCTAACAGATACGCAGTATTTT.

The chain employs TRBV7-8 and TRBJ1-1; no definite D call. This CDR3 is built from 14 residues. V was cut by 1 base and J by 4 bases, with 10 bases left in between. Germline V gives CDR1 SGHVS, CDR2 FQNEAQ. The CDR3 loop reads CASSLVQSGTEAFF. The CDR3 DNA reads as TGTGCCAGCAGCTTAGTGCAGAGCGGCACTGAAGCTTTCTTT.

The chain combines TRBV5-1 with TRBJ1-6; D gene uncertain. The CDR3 spans 14 residues. In germline, CDR1 is SGHRS, CDR2 YFSETQ. The V and J ends lost 0 bases and 8 bases respectively, with 9 bases between them. The CDR3 DNA reads TGCGCCAGCAGCTTGGTGGCTGCCGATTCACCCCTCCACTTT. Protein: CASSLVAADSPLHF. Full variable domain (missing parts from reference TRBV5-1 and TRBJ1-6): KAGVTQTPRYLIKTRGQQVTLSCSPISGHRSVSWYQQTPGQGLQFLFEYFSETQRNKGNFPGRFSGRQFSNSRSEMNVSTLELGDSALYLCASSLVAADSPLHFGNGTRLTVT.

The chain employs TRBV9 and TRBJ1-2, with TRBD1 identical over 7 bases. The CDR3 runs 16 residues. Germline values: CDR1 SGDLS, CDR2 YYNGEE. V was clipped by 3 bases and J by 4 bases; unmatched bases: 12. CDR3 protein: CASSAGLGGALYGYTF. CDR3 sequence (DNA): TGTGCCAGCAGCGCAGGTCTAGGGGGCGCTCTCTATGGCTACACCTTC.

J is TRBJ2-7 and V is TRBV28; 13 bases line up with TRBD2. CDR1 is MDHEN, CDR2 SYDVKM, per germline. The CDR3 has 17 residues. The V and J ends lost 6 bases and 0 bases, in that order; junction bases with no gene match: 8. The CDR3 DNA reads TGTGCCAGCAGAAAGACTAGCGGGGGGACTTACTCCTACGAGCAGTACTTC. Amino acids: CASRKTSGGTYSYEQYF.

The gene calls are TRBV6-1 and TRBJ1-2; D is unclear. V was pared by 3 bases and J by 4 bases, with 12 bases between. Germline CDR1 reads MNHNS; CDR2 reads SASEGT. The CDR3 consists of 14 residues. The CDR3 DNA reads as TGTGCCAGCAGTGAGAGATCCGGGATCTATGGCTACACCTTC. It translates to CASSERSGIYGYTF.

The sample holds one count of this clone. The chain joins TRBV5-1 to TRBJ2-1; 15 bases line up with TRBD2. CDR3 length equals 18 residues. V dropped 3 bases and J dropped 7; count of bases not matched to a gene: 11. The germline V gene has CDR1 SGHRS and CDR2 YFSETQ. CDR3 nucleotide sequence: TGCGCCAGCAGCTCATCCGGACTAGCGGGGGGGCCGGGTAATGAGCAGTTCTTC. Its protein product is CASSSSGLAGGPGNEQFF.

V usage is TRBV5-8 and J usage is TRBJ1-5; D may be TRBD1 (5 bases). Germline V gene data show CDR1 as SGHTS and CDR2 as YDEGEE. This CDR3 region has 14 residues. V was clipped by 1 base and J by 6 bases, with 11 bases between them. CDR3 loop: CASSLRRGTQPQHF. The CDR3 coding sequence is TGTGCCAGCAGCTTGCGGAGGGGCACTCAGCCCCAGCATTTT.

The genes are TRBV9 and TRBJ1-1, with unresolved D. Germline loops: CDR1 SGDLS, CDR2 YYNGEE. The CDR3 totals 13 residues. Trimming pared 1 base from V and 1 base from J, leaving 5 bases between. The CDR3 reads CASSVYSNTEAFF. CDR3 coding DNA: TGTGCCAGCAGCGTATACTCGAACACTGAAGCTTTCTTT.

This sequence joins TRBV5-4 and TRBJ1-1, with 7 bases identical to TRBD1. There are 15 residues in the CDR3. J gave up 0 bases and V 0 bases, and 2 bases lay outside the gene matches. Germline V CDR1 and CDR2: SGHNT, YYREEE (reference sequence). CDR3 DNA sequence: TGTGCCAGCAGCTTGGCGGGACAGATGAACACTGAAGCTTTCTTT. Translated: CASSLAGQMNTEAFF.

The V gene is TRBV11-1, the J gene TRBJ2-1; 9 bases fit TRBD1. The V and J ends lost 5 bases and 8 bases, in that order; junction bases with no gene match: 10. Germline V gene data show CDR1 as SGHAT and CDR2 as FQDESV (reference sequence). The CDR3 has 15 amino acids. CDR3 loop: CASSRPGQGKDEQFF. The CDR3 coding sequence is TGTGCCAGCAGCAGACCCGGACAGGGGAAGGATGAGCAGTTCTTC.

This chain connects TRBV6-5 to TRBJ2-6, with D possibly TRBD1 on 5 matching bases. Germline loops: CDR1 MNHEY, CDR2 SVGAGI. This CDR3 is built from 15 residues. Between the trimmed V and J ends, which lost 2 bases and 2 bases, there was a span of 7 bases. Here the CDR3 reads CASSYTTAGANVLTF. The CDR3 DNA reads TGTGCCAGCAGTTACACGACAGCTGGGGCCAACGTCCTGACTTTC.

The chain carries TRBV9 and TRBJ1-1; TRBD1 aligns across 8 bases. V shed 5 bases and J 1 base; nucleotides not matched to a gene: 10. Germline V gives CDR1 SGDLS, CDR2 YYNGEE. This CDR3 spans 16 amino acids. This chain's CDR3 is CASSAGVRGPNTEAFF. As DNA, the CDR3 is TGTGCCAGCAGTGCCGGGGTCAGGGGGCCGAACACTGAAGCTTTCTTT.

This clone came up a few times. The V call is TRBV12-5, the J call TRBJ1-1; the D gene is possibly TRBD1 (5 bases). The CDR3 has 14 amino acids. V was cut by 5 bases and J by 5 bases, with 15 bases left in between. Germline lookup yields CDR1 LGHNT and CDR2 FRNRAP. The CDR3 sequence: CASGHSQGRTEAFF. CDR3 DNA sequence: TGTGCTAGTGGTCATTCTCAGGGTAGAACTGAAGCTTTCTTT.

This chain links TRBV5-1 with TRBJ2-3, with D perhaps matching TRBD1 (5 bases). Germline V gene data show CDR1 as SGHRS and CDR2 as YFSETQ. The V and J ends lost 3 bases and 5 bases respectively, with 10 bases between them. The CDR3 totals 13 residues. CDR3 DNA sequence: TGCGCCAGCAGCTACGACCAGGGAGATACGCAGTATTTT. Protein sequence: CASSYDQGDTQYF.

The chain couples TRBV7-3 to TRBJ2-3; 8 bases match TRBD1. CDR3 length equals 17 residues. V shed 5 bases and J 1 base; nucleotides not matched to a gene: 11. Germline V gives CDR1 SGHTA, CDR2 FQGTGA. This chain's CDR3 is CASSLVSGTGGTDTQYF. The CDR3 DNA reads TGTGCCAGCAGCCTAGTTTCCGGGACAGGCGGCACAGATACGCAGTATTTT.

The chain employs TRBV6-6 and TRBJ1-2; D uncertain. This CDR3 has 13 amino acids. Germline lookup yields CDR1 MNHNY and CDR2 SVGAGI (reference sequence). The V end lost 4 bases, the J end lost 2 bases, and 8 bases lay between the germline ends. This chain's CDR3 is CASSFLQNYGYTF. In DNA, the CDR3 is TGTGCCAGCAGTTTCTTGCAGAACTATGGCTACACCTTC.

The J gene is TRBJ2-3, the V gene TRBV18; no clear D. This CDR3 has 14 residues. V lost 2 bases, J lost 2 bases, and 8 bases lay in between. Germline V gene lookup returns CDR1 KGHSH and CDR2 LQKENI. This chain's CDR3 is CASSPNLNTDTQYF. CDR3 DNA: TGTGCCAGCTCACCAAACCTAAACACAGATACGCAGTATTTT.

V and J are TRBV7-9 and TRBJ1-2, with 10 nucleotides matching TRBD1. This CDR3 region has 16 residues. V dropped 5 bases and J dropped 3; count of bases not matched to a gene: 9. CDR1 SEHNR and CDR2 FQNEAQ come from the germline V gene (reference sequence). Written as DNA, the CDR3 is TGTGCCAGCAGCCGTGGGAGGGACAGGGGCCACTATGGCTACACCTTC. This gives the protein CASSRGRDRGHYGYTF.

On this clone: Other nucleotide sequences in the sample specify the same CDR3. The rearrangement joins TRBV5-1 to TRBJ2-1; D ambiguous. This CDR3 contains 12 residues. V lost 0 bases and J 9 bases, leaving 7 bases between the germline ends. From germline, CDR1 is SGHRS and CDR2 YFSETQ. CDR3 residues: CASSLAGGEQFF. Here the CDR3 DNA reads TGCGCCAGCAGCTTGGCTGGCGGTGAGCAGTTCTTC.